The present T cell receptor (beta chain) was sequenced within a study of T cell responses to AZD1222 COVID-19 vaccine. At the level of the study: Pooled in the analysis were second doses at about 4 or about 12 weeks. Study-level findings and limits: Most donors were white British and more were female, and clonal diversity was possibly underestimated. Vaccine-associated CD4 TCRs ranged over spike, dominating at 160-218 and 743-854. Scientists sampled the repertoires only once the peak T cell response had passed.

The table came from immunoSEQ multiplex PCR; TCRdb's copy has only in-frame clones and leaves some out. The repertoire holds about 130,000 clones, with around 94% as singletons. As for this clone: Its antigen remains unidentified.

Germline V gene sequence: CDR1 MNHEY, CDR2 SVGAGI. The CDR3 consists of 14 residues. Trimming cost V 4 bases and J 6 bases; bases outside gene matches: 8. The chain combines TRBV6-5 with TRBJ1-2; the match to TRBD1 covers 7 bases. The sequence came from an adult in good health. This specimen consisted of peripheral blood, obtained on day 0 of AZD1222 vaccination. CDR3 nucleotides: TGTGCCAGCAGTTTACAGGGGAACGGGGATGGCTACACCTTC. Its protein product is CASSLQGNGDGYTF.